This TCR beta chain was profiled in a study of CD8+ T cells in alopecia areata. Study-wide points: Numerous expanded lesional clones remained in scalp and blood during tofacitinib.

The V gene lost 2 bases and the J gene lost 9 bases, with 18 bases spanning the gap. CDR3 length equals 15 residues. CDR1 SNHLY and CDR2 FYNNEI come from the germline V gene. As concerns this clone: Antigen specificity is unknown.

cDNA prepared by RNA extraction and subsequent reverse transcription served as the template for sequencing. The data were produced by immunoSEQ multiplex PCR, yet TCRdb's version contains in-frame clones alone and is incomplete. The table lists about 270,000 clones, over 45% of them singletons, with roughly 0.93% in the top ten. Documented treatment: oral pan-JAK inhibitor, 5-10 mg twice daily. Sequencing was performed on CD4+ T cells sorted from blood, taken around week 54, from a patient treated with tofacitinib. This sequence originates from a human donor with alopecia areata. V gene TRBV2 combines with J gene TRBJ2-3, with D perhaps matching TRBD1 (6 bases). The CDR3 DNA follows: TGTGCCAGCAGTGAATTCGAGAGGGGGACGCGGACGCAGTATTTT. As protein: CASSEFERGTRTQYF.